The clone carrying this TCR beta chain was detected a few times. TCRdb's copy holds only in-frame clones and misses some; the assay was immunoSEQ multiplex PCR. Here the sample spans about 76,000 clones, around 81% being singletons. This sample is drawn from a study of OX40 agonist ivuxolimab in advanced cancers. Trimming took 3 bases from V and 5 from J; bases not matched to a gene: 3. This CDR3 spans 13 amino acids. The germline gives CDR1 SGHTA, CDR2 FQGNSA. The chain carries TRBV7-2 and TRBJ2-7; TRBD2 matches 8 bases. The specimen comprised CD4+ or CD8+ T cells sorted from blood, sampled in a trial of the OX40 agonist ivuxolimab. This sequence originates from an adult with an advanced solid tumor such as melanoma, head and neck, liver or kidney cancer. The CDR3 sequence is CASSLGLENEQYF. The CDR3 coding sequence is TGTGCCAGCAGCTTGGGACTAGAAAACGAGCAGTACTTC.